One and the same sample provided the 16 T cell receptor beta chains below, sequenced in a study of cytomegalovirus exposure and HLA in healthy donors. Produced via immunoSEQ multiplex PCR; TCRdb's table is partial and in-frame only. The table records 150,000 to 180,000 clones, approximately 86% of them present only once. Sequenced: PBMCs. The receptors were gathered from a human donor in good health.

The chain joins TRBV29-1 to TRBJ1-1; 8 nucleotides align to TRBD1. CDR3 length equals 14 residues. J was trimmed by 3 bases and V by 5 bases; bases with no gene match: 8. In germline, CDR1 is SQVTM, CDR2 ANQGSEA. This chain's CDR3 is CSVRTGTAHTEAFF. CDR3 nucleotide sequence: TGCAGCGTTAGGACAGGGACAGCACACACTGAAGCTTTCTTT.

CDR3: CASGLGSSGSYEQYF. The CDR3 coding sequence is TGTGCTAGTGGTTTAGGAAGTTCGGGCTCCTACGAGCAGTACTTC. The chain is built from TRBV12-5 and TRBJ2-7; D uncertain. With 3 bases removed from V and 0 bases from J, the gap between germline ends came to 12 bases. Germline CDR1 LGHNT, CDR2 FRNRAP. This CDR3 is 15 amino acids long.

Notes on this clone: Additional DNA sequences in this sample encode the identical CDR3. V gene TRBV2 combines with J gene TRBJ1-4; D not certain. Trimming cost V 6 bases and J 0 bases, with 5 bases left between them. Germline assignment: CDR1 SNHLY and CDR2 FYNNEI. The CDR3 totals 13 residues. CDR3 amino acids: CASRASTNEKLFF. CDR3 bases: TGTGCCAGCAGGGCTTCAACTAATGAAAAACTGTTTTTT.

The gene calls are TRBV28 and TRBJ1-5; 8 nucleotides match TRBD1. Per germline, CDR1 MDHEN and CDR2 SYDVKM. The junction had 9 bases not matched to a gene; V was cut back by 5 bases and J by 3 bases. There are 16 residues in the CDR3. CDR3: CASSRGTGGNNQPQHF. The CDR3 coding sequence is TGTGCCAGCAGTCGGGGGACAGGTGGAAACAATCAGCCCCAGCATTTT.

This sequence joins TRBV7-2 and TRBJ1-6; D remains unclear. The CDR3 has 14 amino acids. Trimming stripped 5 bases from V and 9 bases from J, with 14 bases between. CDR1 SGHTA and CDR2 FQGNSA come from the germline V gene. The CDR3 DNA sequence: TGTGCCAGCAGCCACGGACTTTCCGGTTCACCCCTCCACTTT. This sequence encodes CASSHGLSGSPLHF.

This chain joins TRBV7-2 and TRBJ1-2; D is undetermined. The CDR3 totals 13 residues. CDR1 and CDR2 from the germline V gene are SGHTA and FQGNSA. Trimming removed 3 bases from V and 7 bases from J, with 12 bases in between. CDR3 sequence reads: CASSLELSSGYTF. The CDR3 coding sequence is TGTGCCAGCAGCTTGGAGTTAAGCTCTGGCTACACCTTC.

The count of this clone is one. This chain joins TRBV28 and TRBJ2-2, with TRBD2 matching over 11 bases. The CDR3 covers 21 residues. Germline assignment: CDR1 MDHEN and CDR2 SYDVKM. The J segment lost 0 bases and the V segment lost 2 bases, leaving 14 bases of the junction unmatched. The chain's CDR3 is CASSLVHPLSGRAANTGELFF. Here the CDR3 DNA reads TGTGCCAGCAGTTTAGTACACCCTCTTAGCGGGAGGGCCGCGAACACCGGGGAGCTGTTTTTT.

The J gene is TRBJ1-2, the V gene TRBV5-1, with TRBD1 as a possible D gene (6 bases). The CDR3 spans 14 residues. The V end lost 3 bases, the J end lost 4 bases, and 13 bases lay between the germline ends. Looked up from germline, CDR1 is SGHRS and CDR2 is YFSETQ. The DNA of the CDR3 is TGCGCCAGCAGCTCCGCACAGGGTTCCTATGGCTACACCTTC. It yields the protein CASSSAQGSYGYTF.

The V and J genes are TRBV27 and TRBJ2-3, with D tentatively TRBD1 (6 bases). Germline-derived CDR1 and CDR2 are MNHEY and SMNVEV (reference sequence). V lost 5 bases, J lost 6 bases, and 12 bases lay in between. This CDR3 has 13 residues. In nucleotides, the CDR3 is TGTGCCAGCAGTCGTGAGGGGGTGGATACGCAGTATTTT. As protein: CASSREGVDTQYF.

J is TRBJ1-1 and V is TRBV10-3; 7 nucleotides line up with TRBD1. V dropped 2 bases and J dropped 1; count of bases not matched to a gene: 7. This CDR3 contains 16 residues. Per germline, CDR1 ENHRY and CDR2 SYGVKD. CDR3 amino acids: CAISEIGSGGNTEAFF. Here the CDR3 DNA reads TGTGCCATCAGTGAGATTGGGTCAGGGGGGAACACTGAAGCTTTCTTT.

The chain couples TRBV19 to TRBJ2-5, with 10 bases fitting TRBD2. Germline V gene lookup returns CDR1 LNHDA and CDR2 SQIVND (reference sequence). J lost 2 bases, V lost 2 bases, and 8 bases had no gene match. The CDR3 extends over 17 amino acids. CDR3 nucleotides: TGTGCCAGTAGTATACGGGACATGGGACTAGCGCAAGAGACCCAGTACTTC. This encodes CASSIRDMGLAQETQYF.

This clone was counted between two and nine times. V gene TRBV10-3 combines with J gene TRBJ1-1; a weak D match, TRBD1 (6 bases). Trimming pared 0 bases from V and 5 bases from J, leaving 10 bases between. The CDR3 sequence is 14 residues long. Germline values: CDR1 ENHRY, CDR2 SYGVKD. CDR3 bases: TGTGCCATCAGTGAGTCCGCTACAGGGACTGAAGCTTTCTTT. Its translation: CAISESATGTEAFF.

V and J are TRBV5-6 and TRBJ1-1, with 7 bases fitting TRBD1. Germline V CDR1 and CDR2: SGHDT, YYEEEE. Unmatched junction bases numbered 11, after V lost 1 base and J lost 8 bases. The CDR3 is made up of 15 amino acids. CDR3 DNA sequence: TGTGCCAGCAGCTTGCCGGGACAGCGGCCGAGGGAAGCTTTCTTT. It codes for CASSLPGQRPREAFF. Drawing the rest from reference TRBV5-6 and TRBJ1-1, the complete variable domain is DAGVTQSPTHLIKTRGQQVTLRCSPKSGHDTVSWYQQALGQGPQFIFQYYEEEERQRGNFPDRFSGHQFPNYSSELNVNALLLGDSALYLCASSLPGQRPREAFFGQGTRLTVV.

The genes are TRBV4-1 and TRBJ1-4; 8 nucleotides line up with TRBD1. CDR3 length: 16 residues. V shed 3 bases, J shed 10 bases, and the junction held 13 bases outside the gene matches. Germline CDR1 and CDR2: MGHRA and YSYEKL. DNA for the CDR3: TGCGCCAGCAGCCACCCCGTTGGACAGGGCCCTGGAAAACTGTTTTTT. Translation: CASSHPVGQGPGKLFF.

This chain uses TRBV5-1 with TRBJ1-2; D is undetermined. The CDR3 is 15 residues long. Germline V lookup: CDR1 SGHRS, CDR2 YFSETQ. V was cut by 0 bases and J by 0 bases, with 9 bases left in between. The CDR3 reads CASSLDEISNYGYTF. The CDR3 nucleotides read TGCGCCAGCAGCTTGGACGAGATCTCTAACTATGGCTACACCTTC.

The rearrangement uses TRBV30 and TRBJ1-3; D might be TRBD1 (6 bases). Germline assignment: CDR1 GTSNPN and CDR2 SVGIG (reference sequence). The CDR3 is made up of 14 amino acids. The V end was cut by 2 bases, the J end by 0 bases, with 8 bases between. CDR3 sequence reads: CAWSPGDSGNTIYF. The CDR3 DNA follows: TGTGCCTGGAGTCCAGGGGACTCTGGAAACACCATATATTTT.